Below, 11 T cell receptor beta chains from the same sample are listed, as sequenced in a study of cytomegalovirus exposure and HLA in healthy donors. Sequencing used immunoSEQ multiplex PCR; TCRdb keeps in-frame clones, though not all of them. The sample has about 65,000 clones, about 94% seen once. Sequencing input: PBMCs. These receptors were obtained from a man aged 18 to 30 in good health and CMV-seropositive.

The V and J genes are TRBV9 and TRBJ1-1; tentative D call: TRBD1 (5 bases). Deletions cut 0 bases from V and 6 bases from J, with 15 bases between. In germline, CDR1 is SGDLS, CDR2 YYNGEE. This CDR3 region has 15 residues. This chain's CDR3 is CASSVGAGVVAEAFF. In DNA form, the CDR3 reads TGTGCCAGCAGCGTAGGTGCGGGGGTTGTCGCTGAAGCTTTCTTT.

This clone was recorded only once. The rearrangement joins TRBV14 to TRBJ2-7, with 7 nucleotides matching TRBD1. The V and J ends lost 4 bases and 1 base, in that order; junction bases with no gene match: 4. The CDR3 consists of 14 residues. Looked up from germline, CDR1 is SGHDN and CDR2 is FVKESK. CDR3 residues: CASSPWTGSYEQYF. The DNA of the CDR3 is TGTGCCAGCAGCCCCTGGACAGGATCCTACGAGCAGTACTTC.

This clone was counted once. The chain joins TRBV6-5 to TRBJ1-1, with D perhaps TRBD1 (5 bases). V was trimmed by 0 bases and J by 5 bases, leaving 10 bases between them. The CDR3 length is 14 residues. In germline, CDR1 is MNHEY, CDR2 SVGAGI. This CDR3 is CASSYSTGWTEAFF. CDR3 in DNA: TGTGCCAGCAGTTACTCTACAGGTTGGACTGAAGCTTTCTTT.

The rearrangement uses TRBV11-2 and TRBJ1-1; D might be TRBD1 (6 bases). The CDR3 contains 17 residues. V was cut by 4 bases and J by 0 bases, with 18 bases left in between. Germline CDR1 and CDR2: SGHAT and FQNNGV. The CDR3 loop is CASSSPERGRVNTEAFF. The CDR3, as DNA: TGTGCCAGCAGCTCTCCCGAGCGGGGGCGAGTGAACACTGAAGCTTTCTTT.

The CDR3 loop is CASSSFSGSTDTQYF. CDR3 nucleotide sequence: TGTGCCAGCAGCTCCTTTAGCGGGAGCACAGATACGCAGTATTTT. J is TRBJ2-3 and V is TRBV7-2; TRBD2 matches 7 bases. V gave up 4 bases and J gave up 0 bases; unmatched junction bases: 4. The length of the CDR3 is 15 residues. CDR1 SGHTA and CDR2 FQGNSA come from the germline V gene. Based on the CDR3 plus reference TRBV7-2 and TRBJ2-3, the full variable domain is GAGVSQSPSNKVTEKGKDVELRCDPISGHTALYWYRQSLGQGLEFLIYFQGNSAPDKSGLPSDRFSAERTGGSVSTLTIQRTQQEDSAVYLCASSSFSGSTDTQYFGPGTRLTVL.

The chain has TRBV18 and TRBJ2-2; 12 nucleotides align to TRBD1. V was pared by 7 bases and J by 0 bases, with 6 bases of the junction left unmatched. This CDR3 spans 17 amino acids. Germline CDR1 KGHSH, CDR2 LQKENI. The CDR3 nucleotides read TGTGCCAGCTGCTTCCGGGACAGGGGGCCGAACACCGGGGAGCTGTTTTTT. Its translation is CASCFRDRGPNTGELFF.

This chain's CDR3 is CASSQGTAYEQYF. CDR3 DNA: TGTGCCAGCAGCCAGGGGACAGCCTACGAGCAGTACTTC. The chain combines TRBV27 with TRBJ2-7; TRBD1 aligns across 7 bases. This CDR3 has 13 amino acids. In germline, CDR1 is MNHEY, CDR2 SMNVEV (reference sequence). V lost 6 bases, J lost 2 bases, and 4 bases stayed unmatched.

This clone showed up just once. This chain links TRBV9 with TRBJ2-1, with 15 bases aligning to TRBD2. The CDR3 has 19 residues. The junction had 9 bases not matched to a gene; V was cut back by 0 bases and J by 5 bases. Looked up from germline, CDR1 is SGDLS and CDR2 is YYNGEE. The CDR3 DNA reads as TGTGCCAGCAGCGTAGTGGGACTAGCGGGAGGCGGTACGGACAATGAGCAGTTCTTC. It translates to CASSVVGLAGGGTDNEQFF.

This chain links TRBV4-1 with TRBJ2-1; 12 nucleotides agree with TRBD2. The CDR3 is made up of 19 amino acids. V was pared by 1 base and J by 5 bases, with 12 bases of the junction left unmatched. Germline V gene sequence: CDR1 MGHRA, CDR2 YSYEKL. CDR3 nucleotides: TGCGCCAGCAGCCAAGTCTCCTTCGGGACTAGCGGGTGGAACAATGAGCAGTTCTTC. Its translation: CASSQVSFGTSGWNNEQFF.

This CDR3 reads CASIMSGSNQPQHF. CDR3 in DNA: TGTGCCAGCATCATGTCGGGTAGCAATCAGCCCCAGCATTTT. V and J are TRBV28 and TRBJ1-5; D is ambiguous. The CDR3 has 14 residues. V shed 7 bases and J shed 0 bases, with 10 bases lying between them. Germline assignment: CDR1 MDHEN and CDR2 SYDVKM.

This chain joins TRBV5-6 and TRBJ2-7, with TRBD1 matching over 7 bases. Germline assignment: CDR1 SGHDT and CDR2 YYEEEE. CDR3 length: 14 amino acids. V lost 5 bases and J lost 4; bases outside the gene matches: 9. CDR3 coding DNA: TGTGCCAGCAGGGTGGAAGGGGGCGGTTACGAGCAGTACTTC. This gives the protein CASRVEGGGYEQYF.